This TCR beta chain was recovered during a study of OX40 agonist ivuxolimab in advanced cancers. The wider study: With a range of roughly 23 to 85, age averaged approximately 64 years, and 65% to 90% were male. Three patients responded partially, comprising one with hepatocellular carcinoma and two with cutaneous melanoma. People who had prior anti-PD-1, anti-PD-L1 or anti-CTLA-4 therapy could take part, and about 40% had some.

The CDR3 is 19 residues long. V was pared by 0 bases and J by 0 bases, with 16 bases between. Germline V gene lookup returns CDR1 SGHDT and CDR2 YYEEEE. This table comes from immunoSEQ multiplex PCR, and its TCRdb copy is limited to in-frame clones, with some not included. The profile covers over 35,000 clones, with around 83% appearing a single time and roughly 22% taken by the ten largest. The specimen comprised CD4+ or CD8+ T cells sorted from blood, sampled in a trial of the OX40 agonist ivuxolimab. This TCR came from an adult with an advanced solid tumor such as melanoma, head and neck, liver or kidney cancer. V is TRBV5-6 and J is TRBJ1-6; D ambiguous. The CDR3 spells CASSLANGLQSSYNSPLHF. DNA of the CDR3: TGTGCCAGCAGCTTGGCCAACGGTCTACAGAGCTCCTATAATTCACCCCTCCACTTT.